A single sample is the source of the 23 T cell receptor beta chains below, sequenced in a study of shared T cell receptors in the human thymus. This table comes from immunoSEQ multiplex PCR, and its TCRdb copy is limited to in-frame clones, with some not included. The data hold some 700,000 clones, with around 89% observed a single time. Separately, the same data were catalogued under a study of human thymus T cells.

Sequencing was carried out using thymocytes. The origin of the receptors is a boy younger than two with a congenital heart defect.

The CDR3 DNA sequence: TGCAGCGTCCCTCGACAGGGCCCACCCCCCGGGCAGTACTTC. Translation gives CSVPRQGPPPGQYF. The V call is TRBV29-1, the J call TRBJ2-5, with 7 bases matching TRBD1. In germline, CDR1 is SQVTM, CDR2 ANQGSEA. V lost 6 bases and J lost 11; bases outside the gene matches: 18. This CDR3 contains 14 residues.

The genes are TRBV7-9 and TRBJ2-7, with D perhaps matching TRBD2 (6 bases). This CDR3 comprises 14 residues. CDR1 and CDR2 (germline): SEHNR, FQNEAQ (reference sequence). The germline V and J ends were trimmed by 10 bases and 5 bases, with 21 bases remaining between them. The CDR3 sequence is CATGVVREVNEQYF. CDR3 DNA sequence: TGTGCCACCGGGGTAGTCAGGGAGGTCAACGAGCAGTACTTC.

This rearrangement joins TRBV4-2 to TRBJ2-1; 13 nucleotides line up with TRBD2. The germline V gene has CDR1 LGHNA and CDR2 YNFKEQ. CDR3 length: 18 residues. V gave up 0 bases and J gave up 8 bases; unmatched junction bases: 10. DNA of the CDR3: TGTGCCAGCAGCCAAGACCGACCGCGGACTAGCGGGAGCGATGAGCAGTTCTTC. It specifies CASSQDRPRTSGSDEQFF.

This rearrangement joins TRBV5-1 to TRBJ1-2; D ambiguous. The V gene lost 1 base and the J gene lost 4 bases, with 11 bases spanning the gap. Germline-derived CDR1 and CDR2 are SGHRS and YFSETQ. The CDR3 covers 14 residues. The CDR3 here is CASSLTPFSYGYTF. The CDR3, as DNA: TGCGCCAGCAGCTTGACCCCATTCAGCTATGGCTACACCTTC.

CDR3 sequence: CASRHGTGGRDTQYF. DNA for the CDR3: TGTGCCAGCCGCCACGGGACAGGGGGAAGGGATACGCAGTATTTT. The chain recombines TRBV7-2 with TRBJ2-3, with TRBD1 matching over 11 bases. The germline V gene encodes CDR1 SGHTA and CDR2 FQGNSA. The CDR3 has 15 amino acids. With 8 bases clipped from V and 6 bases from J, the junction kept 10 bases outside the gene matches.

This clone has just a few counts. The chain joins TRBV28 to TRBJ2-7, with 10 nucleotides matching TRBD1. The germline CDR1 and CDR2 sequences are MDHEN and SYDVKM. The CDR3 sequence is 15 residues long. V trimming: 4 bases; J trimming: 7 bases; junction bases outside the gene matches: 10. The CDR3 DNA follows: TGTGCCAGCAGTTCTTTAGCGGACAGGGGGATGGAGCAGTACTTC. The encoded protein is CASSSLADRGMEQYF.

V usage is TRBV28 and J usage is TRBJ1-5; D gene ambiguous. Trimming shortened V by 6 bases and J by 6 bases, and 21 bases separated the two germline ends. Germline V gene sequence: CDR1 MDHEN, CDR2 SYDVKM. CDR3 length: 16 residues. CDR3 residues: CASSLAGGGYGQPQHF. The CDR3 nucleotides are TGTGCCAGCAGCCTGGCAGGTGGAGGGTACGGTCAGCCCCAGCATTTT.

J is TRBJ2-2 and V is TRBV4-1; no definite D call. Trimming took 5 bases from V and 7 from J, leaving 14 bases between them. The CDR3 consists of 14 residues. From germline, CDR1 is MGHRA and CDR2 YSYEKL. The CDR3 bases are TGCGCCAGCAGCGACCTCACAGTTAACGGGGAGCTGTTTTTT. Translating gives CASSDLTVNGELFF.

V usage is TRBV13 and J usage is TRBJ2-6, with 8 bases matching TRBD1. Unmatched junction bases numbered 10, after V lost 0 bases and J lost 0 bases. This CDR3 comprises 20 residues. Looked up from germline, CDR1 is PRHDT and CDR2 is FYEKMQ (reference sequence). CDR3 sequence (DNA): TGTGCCAGCAGCTTAGGCCAGATCTGGACAGGGTCCTCTGGGGCCAACGTCCTGACTTTC. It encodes CASSLGQIWTGSSGANVLTF.

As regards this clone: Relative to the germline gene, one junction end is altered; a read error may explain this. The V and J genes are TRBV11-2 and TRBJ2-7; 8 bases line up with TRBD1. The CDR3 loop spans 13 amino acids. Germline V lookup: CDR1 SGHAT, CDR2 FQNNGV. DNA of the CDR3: TGTGCCAGCAGCTTAAACCGGAGACAGGGGAGGACCTTC. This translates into CASSLNRRQGRTF. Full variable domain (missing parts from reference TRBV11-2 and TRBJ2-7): EAGVAQSPRYKIIEKRQSVAFWCNPISGHATLYWYQQILGQGPKLLIQFQNNGVVDDSQLPKDRFSAERLKGVDSTLKIQPAKLEDSAVYLCASSLNRRQGRTFGPGTRLTVT.

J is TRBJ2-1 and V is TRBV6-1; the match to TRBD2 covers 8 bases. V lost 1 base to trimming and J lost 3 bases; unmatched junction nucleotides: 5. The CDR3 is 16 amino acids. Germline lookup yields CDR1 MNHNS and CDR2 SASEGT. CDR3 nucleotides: TGTGCCAGCAGTGAAGATGCTGGGACTAGCTACAATGAGCAGTTCTTC. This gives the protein CASSEDAGTSYNEQFF.

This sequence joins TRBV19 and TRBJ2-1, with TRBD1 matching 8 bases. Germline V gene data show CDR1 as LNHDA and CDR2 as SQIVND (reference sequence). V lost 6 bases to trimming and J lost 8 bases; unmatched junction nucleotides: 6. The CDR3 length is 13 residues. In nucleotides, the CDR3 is TGTGCCAGTAGAGCAGCAGGGGGCGATGAGCAGTTCTTC. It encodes CASRAAGGDEQFF.

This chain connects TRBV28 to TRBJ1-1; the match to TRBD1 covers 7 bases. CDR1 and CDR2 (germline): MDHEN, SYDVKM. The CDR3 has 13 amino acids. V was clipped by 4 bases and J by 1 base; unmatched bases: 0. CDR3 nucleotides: TGTGCCAGCAGTTGGGACAGGAACACTGAAGCTTTCTTT. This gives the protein CASSWDRNTEAFF.

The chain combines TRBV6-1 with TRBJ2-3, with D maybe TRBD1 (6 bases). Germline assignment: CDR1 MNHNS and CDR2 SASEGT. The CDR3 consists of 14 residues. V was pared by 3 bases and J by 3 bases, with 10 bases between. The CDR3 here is CASSEGARTDTQYF. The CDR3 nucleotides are TGTGCCAGCAGTGAGGGGGCAAGAACAGATACGCAGTATTTT.

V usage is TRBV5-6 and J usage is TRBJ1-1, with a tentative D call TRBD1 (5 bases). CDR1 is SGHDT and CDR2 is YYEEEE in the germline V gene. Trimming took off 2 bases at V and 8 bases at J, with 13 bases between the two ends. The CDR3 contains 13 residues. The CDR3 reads CASSLGVRPEAFF. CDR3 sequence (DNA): TGTGCCAGCAGCTTAGGGGTGAGGCCAGAAGCTTTCTTT.

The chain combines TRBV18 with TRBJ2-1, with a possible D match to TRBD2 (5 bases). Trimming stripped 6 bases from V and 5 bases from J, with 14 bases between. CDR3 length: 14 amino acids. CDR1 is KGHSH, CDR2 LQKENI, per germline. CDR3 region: CASSRGESDNEQFF. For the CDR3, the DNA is TGTGCCAGCTCCCGGGGAGAATCGGACAATGAGCAGTTCTTC.

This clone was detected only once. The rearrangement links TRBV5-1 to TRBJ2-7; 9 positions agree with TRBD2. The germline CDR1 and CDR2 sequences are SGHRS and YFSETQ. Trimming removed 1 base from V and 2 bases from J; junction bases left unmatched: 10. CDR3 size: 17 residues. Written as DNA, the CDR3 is TGCGCCAGCAGCTTGCGGATGCGGGAGGGCCAAACCTACGAGCAGTACTTC. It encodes CASSLRMREGQTYEQYF.

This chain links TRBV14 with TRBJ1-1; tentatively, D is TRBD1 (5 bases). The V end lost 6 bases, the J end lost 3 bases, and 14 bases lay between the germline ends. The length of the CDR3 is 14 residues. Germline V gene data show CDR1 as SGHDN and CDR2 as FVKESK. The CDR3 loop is CASSLSGLDTEAFF. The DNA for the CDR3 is TGTGCCAGCAGTTTATCAGGGCTAGACACTGAAGCTTTCTTT.

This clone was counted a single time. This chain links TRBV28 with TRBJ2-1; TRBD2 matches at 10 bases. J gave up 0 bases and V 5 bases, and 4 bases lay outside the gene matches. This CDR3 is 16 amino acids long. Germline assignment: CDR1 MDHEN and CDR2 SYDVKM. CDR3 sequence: CASSPPSGGSYNEQFF. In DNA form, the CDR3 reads TGTGCCAGCAGTCCTCCTAGCGGGGGCTCCTACAATGAGCAGTTCTTC.

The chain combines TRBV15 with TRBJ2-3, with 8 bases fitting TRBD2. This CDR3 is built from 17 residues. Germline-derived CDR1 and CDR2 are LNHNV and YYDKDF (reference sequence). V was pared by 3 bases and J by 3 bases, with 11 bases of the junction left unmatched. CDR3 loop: CATSRGGLAGGTDTQYF. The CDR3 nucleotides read TGTGCCACCAGCAGGGGAGGACTAGCTGGCGGTACAGATACGCAGTATTTT.

The CDR3 spells CASSELRTSDSYEQYF. The CDR3 coding sequence is TGTGCCAGCAGTGAATTAAGGACTAGCGACTCCTACGAGCAGTACTTC. This chain links TRBV2 with TRBJ2-5, with TRBD2 matching 9 bases. The assigned J gene may be wrong: the sequence end matches TRBJ2-7 better. Germline-derived CDR1 and CDR2 are SNHLY and FYNNEI. The CDR3 has 16 residues.

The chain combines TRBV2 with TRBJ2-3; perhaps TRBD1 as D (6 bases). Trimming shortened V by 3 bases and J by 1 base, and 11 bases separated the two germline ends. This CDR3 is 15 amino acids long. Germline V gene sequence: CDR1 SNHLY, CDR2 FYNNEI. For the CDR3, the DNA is TGTGCCAGCAGTGACAGGGGTTTGGGCACAGATACGCAGTATTTT. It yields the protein CASSDRGLGTDTQYF.

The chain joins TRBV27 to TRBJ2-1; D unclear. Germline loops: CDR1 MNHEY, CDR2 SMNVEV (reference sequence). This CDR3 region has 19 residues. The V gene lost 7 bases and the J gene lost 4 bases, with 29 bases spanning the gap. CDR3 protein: CASISLQPRTGVAYNEQFF. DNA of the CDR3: TGTGCCAGCATTAGCCTCCAACCCCGAACGGGTGTGGCATACAATGAGCAGTTCTTC.